The 14 T cell receptor beta chains given below trace back to one sample, sequenced in a study of OX40 agonist ivuxolimab in advanced cancers. TCRdb keeps only in-frame clones here, not all; method: immunoSEQ multiplex PCR. The sample lists about 83,000 clones; less than 90% were seen once. The input for sequencing was CD4+ or CD8+ T cells sorted from blood, taken in a trial of the OX40 agonist ivuxolimab. All receptors derive from an adult with an advanced solid tumor such as melanoma, head and neck, liver or kidney cancer.

The chain uses TRBV23-1 and TRBJ2-5; D may be TRBD1 (6 bases). TRBV23-1 counts as an open reading frame of uncertain function. Trimming left V 10 bases short and J 5 bases short, with 17 bases between. CDR3 length: 13 residues. The DNA of the CDR3 is TGCGCCACCAAACAGGGTGAAGGGGAGACCCAGTACTTC. Amino acid sequence: CATKQGEGETQYF.

This sequence joins TRBV5-5 and TRBJ1-2; 12 positions match TRBD1. Germline V lookup: CDR1 SGHKS, CDR2 YYEKEE (reference sequence). Losses at the gene ends were 5 bases for V and 6 bases for J; bases not matched to a gene: 8. The CDR3 totals 15 residues. The CDR3 protein is CASSHPGQGANGYTF. The DNA for the CDR3 is TGTGCCAGCAGTCATCCGGGACAGGGGGCGAATGGCTACACCTTC.

Concerning this clone: A junction end diverges from the germline sequence, so it may reflect a read error. The chain carries TRBV5-1 and TRBJ2-2; tentatively, D is TRBD2 (5 bases). Germline CDR1 SGHRS, CDR2 YFSETQ. The CDR3 spans 14 residues. The CDR3 region has the DNA TGCGCCAGCAGCCCCGACCCTCCGGCCGGGAAGCTGTTTTTT. Translated: CASSPDPPAGKLFF.

The chain links TRBV5-1 to TRBJ2-1; no firm D call. Germline CDR1 is SGHRS and CDR2 is YFSETQ. Trimming shortened V by 2 bases and J by 0 bases, and 9 bases separated the two germline ends. The CDR3 has 15 amino acids. CDR3 coding DNA: TGCGCCAGCAGCTTTACAGAAAACTCCTACAATGAGCAGTTCTTC. Translated: CASSFTENSYNEQFF.

The chain combines TRBV27 with TRBJ2-4, with a possible D match to TRBD1 (6 bases). Between the trimmed V and J ends, which lost 2 bases and 1 base, there was a span of 12 bases. The CDR3 covers 16 residues. The germline V gene encodes CDR1 MNHEY and CDR2 SMNVEV (reference sequence). DNA of the CDR3: TGTGCCAGCAGTTTAGGGTTAGGGGGTGCCAAAAACATTCAGTACTTC. Translation gives CASSLGLGGAKNIQYF.

The chain combines TRBV7-2 with TRBJ1-4; the D gene is possibly TRBD1 (5 bases). CDR1 and CDR2 (germline): SGHTA, FQGNSA. The CDR3 spans 17 residues. Trimming took off 2 bases at V and 5 bases at J, with 18 bases between the two ends. The CDR3 bases are TGTGCCAGCAGCTTAAATACCCCCGGAGGGGCGAATGAAAAACTGTTTTTT. Residues: CASSLNTPGGANEKLFF.

The V and J genes are TRBV5-1 and TRBJ2-7, with TRBD2 identical over 10 bases. Trimming cost V 2 bases and J 0 bases; bases outside gene matches: 5. The germline gives CDR1 SGHRS, CDR2 YFSETQ. CDR3 size: 16 residues. The CDR3: CASSLVAGGSSYEQYF. The DNA for the CDR3 is TGCGCCAGCAGCTTAGTAGCGGGGGGCAGCTCCTACGAGCAGTACTTC.

J is TRBJ2-7 and V is TRBV5-1; 9 positions agree with TRBD1. The CDR3 covers 15 residues. Germline CDR1 reads SGHRS; CDR2 reads YFSETQ. Unmatched junction bases numbered 8, after V lost 3 bases and J lost 4 bases. The CDR3 sequence is CASSWDRERKYEQYF. The CDR3 nucleotides are TGCGCCAGCAGCTGGGACAGGGAGAGAAAATACGAGCAGTACTTC.

The CDR3 reads CAWSVALGSRGTQYF. The DNA for the CDR3 is TGTGCCTGGAGTGTAGCCCTGGGCAGCCGAGGGACCCAGTACTTC. The chain couples TRBV30 to TRBJ2-5; no definite D call. The ends were cut back, 0 bases at V and 7 bases at J, with 18 bases in the middle. The CDR3 has 15 residues. Germline V gives CDR1 GTSNPN, CDR2 SVGIG (reference sequence).

This clone has just one count. The V and J genes are TRBV7-9 and TRBJ2-3; unclear D gene. V lost 4 bases and J 2 bases, leaving 7 bases between the germline ends. Germline CDR1 SEHNR, CDR2 FQNEAQ (reference sequence). CDR3 length equals 13 residues. CDR3 sequence (DNA): TGTGCCAGCAGCTCCGACCCCACAGATACGCAGTATTTT. This sequence encodes CASSSDPTDTQYF.

The chain uses TRBV18 and TRBJ2-5; D is unclear. The CDR3 is made up of 15 amino acids. Germline V lookup: CDR1 KGHSH, CDR2 LQKENI. The ends were cut back, 4 bases at V and 5 bases at J, with 17 bases in the middle. CDR3 sequence reads: CASSLSSGGWETQYF. In DNA, the CDR3 is TGTGCCAGCTCACTCTCGTCCGGTGGATGGGAGACCCAGTACTTC.

Written as DNA, the CDR3 is TGTGCCAGCAGCTGGACTAGCGGTACAGATACGCAGTATTTT. It is translated as CASSWTSGTDTQYF. The gene calls are TRBV5-4 and TRBJ2-3; 10 nucleotides align to TRBD2. Looked up from germline, CDR1 is SGHNT and CDR2 is YYREEE (reference sequence). CDR3 length: 14 amino acids. Trimming at V came to 3 bases and at J to 3 bases, leaving 1 base not matched to a gene. The full variable domain, rest sourced from reference TRBV5-4 and TRBJ2-3, is ETGVTQSPTHLIKTRGQQVTLRCSSQSGHNTVSWYQQALGQGPQFIFQYYREEENGRGNFPPRFSGLQFPNYSSELNVNALELDDSALYLCASSWTSGTDTQYFGPGTRLTVL.

This chain uses TRBV6-6 with TRBJ2-7; the match to TRBD1 covers 8 bases. The germline gives CDR1 MNHNY, CDR2 SVGAGI (reference sequence). CDR3 size: 11 residues. The V gene end was trimmed by 5 bases and the J gene end by 6 bases; junction bases not matched to a gene: 0. The CDR3 sequence: CASSDRGEQYF. CDR3 DNA: TGTGCCAGCAGTGACAGGGGCGAGCAGTACTTC.

This clone has a single count. This sequence joins TRBV7-8 and TRBJ1-1, with D hard to call. V was shortened by 4 bases and J by 4 bases, with 16 bases between the two germline ends. The CDR3 sequence is 15 residues long. Germline CDR1 reads SGHVS; CDR2 reads FQNEAQ. The DNA of the CDR3 is TGTGCCAGCAGCTCCAATCTGGGTCGGGCCACTGAAGCTTTCTTT. This codes for CASSSNLGRATEAFF.